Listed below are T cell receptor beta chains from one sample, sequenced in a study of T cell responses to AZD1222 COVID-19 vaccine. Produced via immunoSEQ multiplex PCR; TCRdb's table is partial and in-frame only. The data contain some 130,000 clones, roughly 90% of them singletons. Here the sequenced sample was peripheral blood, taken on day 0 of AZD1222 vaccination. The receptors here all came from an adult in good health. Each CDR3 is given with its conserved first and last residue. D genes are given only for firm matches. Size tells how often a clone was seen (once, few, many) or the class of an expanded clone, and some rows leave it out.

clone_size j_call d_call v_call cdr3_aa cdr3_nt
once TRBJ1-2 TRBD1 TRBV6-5 CASNRQGGGYTF TGTGCCAGCAATCGACAGGGTGGTGGCTACACCTTC
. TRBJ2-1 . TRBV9 CASSVNINNEQFF TGTGCCAGCAGCGTAAATATCAACAATGAGCAGTTCTTC
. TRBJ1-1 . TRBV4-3 CASSLANWEGTEAFF TGCGCCAGCAGCCTCGCGAACTGGGAGGGAACTGAAGCTTTCTTT
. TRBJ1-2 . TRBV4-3 CASSQGPNYGYTF TGCGCCAGCAGCCAAGGCCCTAACTATGGCTACACCTTC
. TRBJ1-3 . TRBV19 CASSLQDDSGNTIYF TGTGCCAGTAGCCTACAGGACGACTCTGGAAACACCATATATTTT
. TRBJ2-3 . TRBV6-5 CASSPKDDTDTQYF TGTGCCAGCAGTCCCAAGGACGACACAGATACGCAGTATTTT
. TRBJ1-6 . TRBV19 CASNQQSSYNSPLHF TGTGCCAGTAATCAACAGAGCTCCTATAATTCACCCCTCCACTTT
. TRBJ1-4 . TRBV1 CTSCGLTATGYEKLFF TGCACCAGCTGCGGATTAACAGCGACCGGGTACGAAAAACTGTTTTTT
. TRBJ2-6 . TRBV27 CASSSPKGGRAYSGANVLTF TGTGCCAGCAGTTCGCCTAAGGGGGGCAGGGCCTACTCTGGGGCCAACGTCCTGACTTTC
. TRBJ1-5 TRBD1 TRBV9 CASSETGGSNQPQHF TGTGCCAGCAGCGAAACAGGGGGCAGCAATCAGCCCCAGCATTTT
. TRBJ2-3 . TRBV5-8 CASSLGWAGSRTDTQYF TGTGCCAGCAGCTTGGGTTGGGCGGGCTCCCGCACAGATACGCAGTATTTT
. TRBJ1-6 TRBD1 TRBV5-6 CASSLLQGDNSPLHF TGTGCCAGCAGCTTACTACAGGGGGATAATTCACCCCTCCACTTT
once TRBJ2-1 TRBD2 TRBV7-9 CASSLVTGGPMNEQFF TGTGCCAGCAGCTTAGTTACGGGAGGGCCTATGAATGAGCAGTTCTTC